One sample yielded the 26 T cell receptor beta chains listed below, sequenced in a study of CD8+CD57+ T cells in acquired aplastic anemia. It was patients with CD8+CD57+ cell expansion by flow cytometry who were chosen for sequencing. Profiles of TCR beta VDJ and CDR3 were generated from a genomic DNA template. TCRdb re-analysed the reads in MiXCR, keeping a single row per CDR3 protein. The data show approximately 260,000 distinct CDR3 sequences, with approximately 82% seen just once and over 35% held by the top ten. Sequenced: sorted CD4+, CD8+, or CD8+CD57+ T cells (not recorded which) from PBMCs. These receptors came from a human donor with aplastic anemia.

This chain uses TRBV10-3 with TRBJ1-1; the D gene is possibly TRBD1 (6 bases). This CDR3 contains 13 residues. The germline V gene encodes CDR1 ENHRY and CDR2 SYGVKD. V shed 3 bases and J shed 13 bases, with 18 bases lying between them. The CDR3, as DNA: TGTGCCATCAGTGACGACAGGAACACTGAACATTTCTTT. This sequence encodes CAISDDRNTEHFF.

The V call is TRBV5-6, the J call TRBJ2-6, with no clear D. The CDR3 runs 14 residues. With 4 bases removed from V and 7 bases from J, the gap between germline ends came to 12 bases. The V gene's germline CDR1 is SGHDT and CDR2 YYEEEE. The CDR3 region has the DNA TGTGCCAGCAGCCGCCAGACATCAGCCAACGTCCTGACTTTC. Residues: CASSRQTSANVLTF.

The chain employs TRBV5-1 and TRBJ1-4; 10 bases match TRBD1. Germline loops: CDR1 SGHRS, CDR2 YFSETQ. V shed 4 bases, J shed 10 bases, and the junction held 7 bases outside the gene matches. The CDR3 has 14 residues. This chain's CDR3 is CASSRDRGNSKLFF. CDR3 DNA sequence: TGCGCCAGCAGCAGGGACAGGGGCAACTCAAAACTGTTTTTT. Supplemented by reference TRBV5-1 and TRBJ1-4, the full variable domain reads KAGVTQTPRYLIKTRGQQVTLSCSPISGHRSVSWYQQTPGQGLQFLFEYFSETQRNKGNFPGRFSGRQFSNSRSEMNVSTLELGDSALYLCASSRDRGNSKLFFGSGTQLSVL.

The chain joins TRBV2 to TRBJ2-5; D possibly corresponds to TRBD1 (6 bases). The length of the CDR3 is 15 residues. The germline V gene encodes CDR1 SNHLY and CDR2 FYNNEI. Trimming took 5 bases from V and 13 from J, leaving 26 bases between them. The CDR3 DNA reads as TGTGCCAGCAGTTCTAGGGGGACCCAGGAAGAGTTCTTGTACTTC. This sequence encodes CASSSRGTQEEFLYF.

The sample holds many counts of this clonotype. The V call is TRBV5-6, the J call TRBJ2-1, with D maybe TRBD1 (5 bases). V dropped 4 bases and J dropped 3 bases, with 11 bases sitting between them. Germline CDR1 is SGHDT and CDR2 is YYEEEE. This CDR3 has 14 residues. The CDR3 here is CASSPTDYYNEQFF. Written as DNA, the CDR3 is TGTGCCAGCAGCCCGACAGATTACTACAATGAGCAGTTCTTC.

V and J are TRBV9 and TRBJ2-2; D gene uncertain. Between the trimmed V and J ends, which lost 0 bases and 4 bases, there was a span of 19 bases. In germline, CDR1 is SGDLS, CDR2 YYNGEE. CDR3 length: 18 amino acids. In DNA form, the CDR3 reads TGTGCCAGCAGCGTAGGGTCAGTTGCGCGGTTGATCACCGGGGAGCTGTTTTTT. This gives the protein CASSVGSVARLITGELFF.

The chain recombines TRBV5-1 with TRBJ1-1; D is unresolved. Trimming shortened V by 1 base and J by 4 bases, and 14 bases separated the two germline ends. The CDR3 is 15 amino acids. Germline V gene lookup returns CDR1 SGHRS and CDR2 YFSETQ. DNA of the CDR3: TGCGCCAGCAGCTTGAACAGCTTGAACACCACTGAAGCTTTCTTT. This sequence encodes CASSLNSLNTTEAFF.

Concerning this clonotype itself: Its ends do not fully match the called genes, so a read error is possible. The rearrangement uses TRBV7-9 and TRBJ2-7, with TRBD2 matching 7 bases. The germline CDR1 and CDR2 sequences are SEHNR and FQNEAQ (reference sequence). The CDR3 loop spans 13 amino acids. CDR3 DNA sequence: TGTGCCAGCAGCTTAGCGGGAGGGTCCGAGACGCACTTC. As protein: CASSLAGGSETHF.

Remarks on this clonotype: An end of the junction differs from the germline gene, which may be a read error. The chain links TRBV4-1 to TRBJ2-2, with D perhaps TRBD2 (5 bases). The CDR3 consists of 14 residues. CDR1 and CDR2 from the germline V gene are MGHRA and YSYEKL. This chain's CDR3 is CASSYGGNTGELFF. CDR3 DNA: TGTGCCAGCAGCTACGGAGGAAACACCGGGGAGCTGTTTTTT.

This sequence joins TRBV2 and TRBJ1-3, with 8 positions matching TRBD1. V was clipped by 4 bases and J by 6 bases; unmatched bases: 2. Germline loops: CDR1 SNHLY, CDR2 FYNNEI. CDR3 size: 13 residues. This CDR3 reads CASSAGGENTIYF. The DNA for the CDR3 is TGTGCCAGCAGTGCAGGGGGCGAAAACACCATATATTTT. Complete variable domain (other parts from reference TRBV2 and TRBJ1-3): EPEVTQTPSHQVTQMGQEVILRCVPISNHLYFYWYRQILGQKVEFLVSFYNNEISEKSEIFDDQFSVERPDGSNFTLKIRSTKLEDSAMYFCASSAGGENTIYFGEGSWLTVV.

The genes are TRBV7-9 and TRBJ1-2, with no clear D. Germline CDR1 SEHNR, CDR2 FQNEAQ (reference sequence). V gave up 4 bases and J gave up 13 bases, with 25 bases separating them. The CDR3 runs to 15 residues. The CDR3 region is CASSSHPSYNEQFTF. The CDR3 nucleotides read TGTGCCAGCAGCTCCCATCCTAGCTACAATGAGCAGTTCACCTTC.

The chain links TRBV7-9 to TRBJ2-6; 8 positions match TRBD1. The CDR3 has 16 amino acids. The ends lost 5 bases at V and 16 bases at J; junction bases unmatched: 19. Germline V gene data show CDR1 as SEHNR and CDR2 as FQNEAQ (reference sequence). CDR3 nucleotides: TGTGCCAGCAGCCCCGCGACAGGGGATCACACCAACACGCTGACTTTC. Translated: CASSPATGDHTNTLTF.

The chain recombines TRBV19 with TRBJ2-3; D may be TRBD1 (5 bases). CDR1 and CDR2 from the germline V gene are LNHDA and SQIVND (reference sequence). This CDR3 has 14 amino acids. The ends were cut back, 1 base at V and 5 bases at J, with 10 bases in the middle. CDR3 DNA: TGTGCCAGTAGTATAGGGGGAAGGGGAGATACGCAGTATTTT. Its translation: CASSIGGRGDTQYF.

The J gene is TRBJ1-1, the V gene TRBV29-1; no clear D gene. Germline V gives CDR1 SQVTM, CDR2 ANQGSEA. The V end lost 3 bases, the J end lost 1 base, and 6 bases lay between the germline ends. The CDR3 loop spans 12 amino acids. The CDR3 nucleotides read TGCAGCGTTGACCGTAGGAACACTGAAGCTTTCTTT. This encodes CSVDRRNTEAFF.

This clonotype has more than one count but fewer than ten. This chain connects TRBV9 to TRBJ1-2; D is possibly TRBD1 (6 bases). CDR1 and CDR2 from the germline V gene are SGDLS and YYNGEE. The CDR3 length is 15 residues. Trimming pared 3 bases from V and 3 bases from J, leaving 15 bases between. The CDR3 spells CASSGDGGLDYGYTF. Written as DNA, the CDR3 is TGTGCCAGCAGCGGGGATGGGGGCTTGGACTATGGCTACACCTTC. The complete variable domain, with remaining parts taken from reference TRBV9 and TRBJ1-2, reads DSGVTQTPKHLITATGQRVTLRCSPRSGDLSVYWYQQSLDQGLQFLIQYYNGEERAKGNILERFSAQQFPDLHSELNLSSLELGDSALYFCASSGDGGLDYGYTFGSGTRLTVV.

The chain has TRBV6-5 and TRBJ2-7; 7 bases line up with TRBD2. The V segment lost 0 bases and the J segment 1 base; nucleotides outside the gene matches: 6. Germline-derived CDR1 and CDR2 are MNHEY and SVGAGI. This CDR3 comprises 16 residues. The CDR3 nucleotides are TGTGCCAGCAGTTACTCGAGCGGGGAGCGGTCCTACGAGCAGTACTTC. Protein sequence: CASSYSSGERSYEQYF.

The chain couples TRBV19 to TRBJ2-1; 12 positions agree with TRBD2. The J segment lost 4 bases and the V segment lost 7 bases, leaving 8 bases of the junction unmatched. CDR3 length equals 16 residues. Germline-derived CDR1 and CDR2 are LNHDA and SQIVND (reference sequence). The CDR3 reads CASTMASGREYNEQFF. The CDR3 region has the DNA TGTGCCAGTACTATGGCTAGCGGGAGGGAATACAATGAGCAGTTCTTC.

This clonotype was detected once. This is likely a read error, given that the CDR3 carries no conserved phenylalanine or tryptophan at its end. It is unclear where the CDR3 begins or ends on the DNA, so no DNA is shown, and the CDR3 is as TCRdb lists it. The rearrangement links TRBV7-9 to TRBJ2-3; TRBD1, the table's D call, was not compared with the DNA. A total of 13 residues make up the CDR3, ends included. The V gene's germline CDR1 is SEHNR and CDR2 FQNEAQ (reference sequence). The CDR3 loop reads CASSFGGRTTYYY.

This clonotype was counted only a few times. The chain couples TRBV15 to TRBJ2-7; D is possibly TRBD2 (5 bases). V lost 5 bases and J 3 bases, leaving 14 bases between the germline ends. The CDR3 contains 14 residues. Per germline, CDR1 LNHNV and CDR2 YYDKDF (reference sequence). CDR3 sequence reads: CATSARTGNYEQYF. Written as DNA, the CDR3 is TGTGCCACCAGCGCGCGGACGGGGAACTACGAGCAGTACTTC.

The chain uses TRBV7-3 and TRBJ2-5, with a weak D call TRBD2 (5 bases). Germline-derived CDR1 and CDR2 are SGHTA and FQGTGA. There are 15 residues in the CDR3. The ends were cut back, 5 bases at V and 14 bases at J, with 27 bases in the middle. CDR3 amino acids: CASSHDGEGNAHPYF. CDR3 nucleotide sequence: TGTGCCAGCAGCCACGACGGAGAGGGCAATGCTCACCCCTACTTC. Filled out from reference TRBV7-3 and TRBJ2-5, the complete variable domain reads GAGVSQTPSNKVTEKGKYVELRCDPISGHTALYWYRQSLGQGPEFLIYFQGTGAADDSGLPNDRFFAVRPEGSVSTLKIQRTERGDSAVYLCASSHDGEGNAHPYFGPGTRLLVL.

CDR3 bases: TGTGCCAGCTCCAGCGAGCGGGAGTCCGACAGATACGCATACACCTTC. Protein product: CASSSERESDRYAYTF. The chain recombines TRBV7-8 with TRBJ1-2; perhaps TRBD1 as D (5 bases). Germline loops: CDR1 SGHVS, CDR2 FQNEAQ. The CDR3 loop spans 16 amino acids. V was clipped by 8 bases and J by 11 bases, with 30 bases between them.

A few counts support this clonotype. This is likely a read error, given that the CDR3 carries no conserved phenylalanine or tryptophan at its end. The limits of the CDR3 on the DNA are not certain, so only TCRdb's listed CDR3 is given. The chain recombines TRBV7-2 with TRBJ1-2. From its first to its last residue, the CDR3 has 13 amino acids. Germline V gene sequence: CDR1 SGHTA, CDR2 FQGNSA. The CDR3 region is CASSLAGGPGTPY.

The rearrangement links TRBV5-4 to TRBJ2-3; D gene unclear. CDR1 SGHNT and CDR2 YYREEE come from the germline V gene (reference sequence). The CDR3 runs 15 residues. The V end lost 4 bases, the J end lost 0 bases, and 12 bases lay between the germline ends. Written as DNA, the CDR3 is TGTGCCAGCAGCGCAGTAGCACAGAGCACAGATACGCAGTATTTT. Translated, it gives CASSAVAQSTDTQYF.

The rearrangement uses TRBV7-4 and TRBJ2-3; the D gene is possibly TRBD1 (7 bases). The CDR3 loop spans 15 amino acids. Germline CDR1 is SGHVT and CDR2 is SQSDAQ. V shed 5 bases and J shed 11 bases, with 23 bases lying between them. The CDR3 bases are TGTGCCAGCAGCGTGGGGGGACAGAGTACAGCTATGCAGTATTTT. The encoded protein is CASSVGGQSTAMQYF. The full variable domain, its missing parts supplied by reference TRBV7-4 and TRBJ2-3, is GAGVSQSPRYKVAKRGRDVALRCDSISGHVTLYWYRQTLGQGSEVLTYSQSDAQRDKSGRPSGRFSAERPERSVSTLKIQRTEQGDSAVYLCASSVGGQSTAMQYFGPGTRLTVL.

Turning to this clonotype: Lacking the conserved final phenylalanine or tryptophan, this CDR3 likely reflects a read error. It is unclear where the CDR3 begins or ends on the DNA, so no DNA is shown, and the CDR3 is as TCRdb lists it. The chain joins TRBV2 to TRBJ2-3; TRBD1 is the table's D call, not checked against the DNA. CDR1 SNHLY and CDR2 FYNNEI come from the germline V gene. The CDR3 length equals 13 residues, ends included. The CDR3 sequence is CASGDGGTDTRYL.

On this clonotype itself: The junction shows a germline mismatch at one end, possibly a read error. The V and J genes are TRBV7-3 and TRBJ2-3; D is unclear. The CDR3 sequence is 14 residues long. Germline-derived CDR1 and CDR2 are SGHTA and FQGTGA. CDR3 nucleotide sequence: TGTGCCAGCAGCTTAGCAGCGAGCCGCGATCCCCAGCACTTT. Protein product: CASSLAASRDPQHF.